This T cell receptor beta chain originates from a study of OX40 agonist ivuxolimab in advanced cancers. Study-wide context: With a range of 23 to 79, age averaged roughly 60 years, and about 80% were male. Participants could have had prior anti-PD-1, anti-PD-L1 or anti-CTLA-4 therapy, and around 43% had some. Overall study findings and caveats: With doses of 0.1 to 3.0 mg/kg, CD4+ and CD8+ blood T cells had undergone clonal expansion by week 6. Which antigen the expanded peripheral T cells recognized is unknown.

Of note for this clone: Its antigen is unidentified.

The CDR3 is 14 residues long. Trimming pared 4 bases from V and 1 base from J, leaving 8 bases between. Germline CDR1 MNHNS, CDR2 SASEGT. This table comes from immunoSEQ multiplex PCR, and its TCRdb copy is limited to in-frame clones, with some not included. This table has tens of thousands of clones, 90% to 95% appearing once. V gene TRBV6-1 combines with J gene TRBJ1-5, with D uncertain. This receptor was identified in an adult with an advanced solid tumor such as melanoma, head and neck, liver or kidney cancer. The sample was CD4+ or CD8+ T cells sorted from blood, taken in a trial of the OX40 agonist ivuxolimab. CDR3 nucleotides: TGTGCCAGCAGTGCGTTCATGAGCAATCAGCCCCAGCATTTT. This codes for CASSAFMSNQPQHF.